This T cell receptor (beta chain) derives from a study of T cells after yellow fever vaccination. For the study at large: The SMART-Seq v4 Ultra Low Input method served to prepare the low-cell-number fractions.

Broader study findings: Booster sampling recovered most clones from primary vaccination (around 97% CD4, over 75% CD8). The appearance of a small share of clonotypes in both CD4 and CD8 compartments was observed.

This clonotype was seen a handful of times. Its antigen is as yet unknown. The germline CDR1 and CDR2 sequences are SGHRS and YFSETQ. The V and J ends lost 4 bases and 1 base respectively, with 14 bases between them. The CDR3 is 15 amino acids. The authors made TCR cDNA by 5'RACE template switching, adding a universal primer site and UMIs. TCRdb itself ran the 5' RACE reads through MiXCR, one entry per CDR3 protein. The data contain under 250,000 distinct CDR3 sequences, about 3% of them singletons. The TCR originated in a man younger than 35 who received the YFV17D yellow fever vaccine. The specimen was CD4+ T cells sorted from PBMCs, collected 10 days after the yellow fever booster vaccination. The V call is TRBV5-1, the J call TRBJ1-1; D perhaps matches TRBD1 (6 bases). The chain's CDR3 is CASSRPGHANTEAFF. The DNA for the CDR3 is TGCGCCAGCAGCCGCCCGGGACACGCGAACACTGAAGCTTTCTTT. Looking up the rest from reference TRBV5-1 and TRBJ1-1 gives the full variable domain: KAGVTQTPRYLIKTRGQQVTLSCSPISGHRSVSWYQQTPGQGLQFLFEYFSETQRNKGNFPGRFSGRQFSNSRSEMNVSTLELGDSALYLCASSRPGHANTEAFFGQGTRLTVV.